This T cell receptor beta chain comes out of a study of human T cells and chemical hapten exposure. For the study at large: Weekly diphenylcyclopropenone doses were given to patients' scalps across the approximately 24-week study. Readings were taken at 6 days from patch tests that had applied 0.01% DPC to the upper back. Whole-study results and caveats: Expanded TCRs showed more large CDR3 clusters than pre-sensitization or healthy control sets.

This clonotype was detected many times. Its antigen remains unknown. Time point: patch test 1, 2 weeks after DPC sensitization. The treatment was: therapeutic diphenylcyclopropenone sensitization with weekly scalp DPC. MiXCR, run by TCRdb on the RACE reads, gives a single entry per CDR3 protein. The table has about 99,000 distinct CDR3 sequences, approximately 13% seen once; the top ten hold approximately 2%. This specimen was whole blood, taken in connection with sensitization to the hapten diphenylcyclopropenone (DPC). This receptor was obtained from a woman aged 40 to 49 with alopecia areata. Some clones in this sample may be carry-over from other donors' samples.

The CDR3 region is CASSFLRGLNEKLFF. CDR3 in DNA: TGTGCCAGCAGCTTTCTCAGGGGGCTTAATGAAAAACTGTTTTTT. V usage is TRBV7-6 and J usage is TRBJ1-4, with TRBD1 matching 8 bases. The J segment lost 4 bases and the V segment lost 3 bases, leaving 4 bases of the junction unmatched. Germline assignment: CDR1 SGHVS and CDR2 FNYEAQ. The CDR3 totals 15 residues.